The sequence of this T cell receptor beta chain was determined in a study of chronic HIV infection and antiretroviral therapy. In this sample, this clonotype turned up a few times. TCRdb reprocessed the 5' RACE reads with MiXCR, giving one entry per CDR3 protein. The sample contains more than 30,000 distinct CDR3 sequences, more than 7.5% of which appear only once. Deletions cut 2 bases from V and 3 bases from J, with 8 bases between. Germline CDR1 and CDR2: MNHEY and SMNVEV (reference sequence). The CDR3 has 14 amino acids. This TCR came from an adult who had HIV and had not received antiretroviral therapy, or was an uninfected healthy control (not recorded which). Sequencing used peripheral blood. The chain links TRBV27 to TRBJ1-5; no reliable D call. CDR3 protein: CASSLGSVNQPQHF. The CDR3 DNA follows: TGTGCCAGCAGTTTAGGATCCGTCAATCAGCCCCAGCATTTT.